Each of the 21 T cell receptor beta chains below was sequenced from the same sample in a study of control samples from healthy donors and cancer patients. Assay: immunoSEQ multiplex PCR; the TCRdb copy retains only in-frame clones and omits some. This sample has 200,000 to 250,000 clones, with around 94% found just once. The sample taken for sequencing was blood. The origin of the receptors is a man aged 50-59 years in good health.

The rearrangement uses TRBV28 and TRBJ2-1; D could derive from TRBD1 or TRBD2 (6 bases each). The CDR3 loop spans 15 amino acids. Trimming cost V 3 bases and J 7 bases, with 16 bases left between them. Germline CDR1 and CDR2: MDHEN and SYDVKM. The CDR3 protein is CASSFGRGLKNEQFF. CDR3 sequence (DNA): TGTGCCAGCAGTTTTGGCAGGGGACTCAAGAATGAGCAGTTCTTC.

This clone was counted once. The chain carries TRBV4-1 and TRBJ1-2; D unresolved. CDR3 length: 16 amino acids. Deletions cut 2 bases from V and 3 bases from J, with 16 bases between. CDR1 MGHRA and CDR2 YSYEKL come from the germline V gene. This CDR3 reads CASSQNPSGTYYGYTF. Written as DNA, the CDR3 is TGCGCCAGCAGCCAAAACCCATCGGGAACCTACTATGGCTACACCTTC.

The CDR3 coding sequence is TGTGCCAGCGCCCTAAGGCAAGAAAACACCATATATTTT. Translation gives CASALRQENTIYF. The chain employs TRBV6-5 and TRBJ1-3; D remains ambiguous. Germline V gene data show CDR1 as MNHEY and CDR2 as SVGAGI. The CDR3 is 13 amino acids. Trimming left V 8 bases short and J 6 bases short, with 14 bases between.

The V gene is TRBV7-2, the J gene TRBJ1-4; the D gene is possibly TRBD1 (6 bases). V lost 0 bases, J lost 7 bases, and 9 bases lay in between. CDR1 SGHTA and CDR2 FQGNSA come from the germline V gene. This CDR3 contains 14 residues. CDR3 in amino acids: CASSLAGGFEKLFF. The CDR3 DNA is TGTGCCAGCAGCTTAGCAGGGGGGTTTGAAAAACTGTTTTTT.

The CDR3 DNA reads as TGTGCCAGCAGCTTAATGCCTGGCGGAATTCAGTACTTC. Translated: CASSLMPGGIQYF. This chain uses TRBV11-3 with TRBJ2-4; D unresolved. There are 13 residues in the CDR3. CDR1 and CDR2 from the germline V gene are SGHNT and YENEEA. V was shortened by 2 bases and J by 10 bases, with 12 bases between the two germline ends.

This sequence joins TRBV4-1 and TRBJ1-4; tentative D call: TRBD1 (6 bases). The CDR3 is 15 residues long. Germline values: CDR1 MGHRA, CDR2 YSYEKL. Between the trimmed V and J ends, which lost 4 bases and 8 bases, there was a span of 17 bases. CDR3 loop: CASSRIGQRLEKLFF. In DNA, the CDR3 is TGCGCCAGCAGCCGAATCGGACAGAGACTGGAAAAACTGTTTTTT.

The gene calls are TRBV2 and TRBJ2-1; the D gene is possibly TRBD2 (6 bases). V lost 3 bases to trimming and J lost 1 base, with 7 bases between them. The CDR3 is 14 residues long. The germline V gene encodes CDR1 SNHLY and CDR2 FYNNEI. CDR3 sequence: CASSETRSYNEQFF. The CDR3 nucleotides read TGTGCCAGCAGTGAGACTAGATCCTACAATGAGCAGTTCTTC. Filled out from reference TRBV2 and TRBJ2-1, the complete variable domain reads EPEVTQTPSHQVTQMGQEVILRCVPISNHLYFYWYRQILGQKVEFLVSFYNNEISEKSEIFDDQFSVERPDGSNFTLKIRSTKLEDSAMYFCASSETRSYNEQFFGPGTRLTVL.

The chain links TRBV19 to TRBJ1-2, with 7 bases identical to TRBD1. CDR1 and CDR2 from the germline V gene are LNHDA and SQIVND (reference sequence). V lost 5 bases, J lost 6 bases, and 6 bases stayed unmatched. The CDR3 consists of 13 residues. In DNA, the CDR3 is TGTGCCAGTAGTGTCTTACAGGGGAATGGCTACACCTTC. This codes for CASSVLQGNGYTF.

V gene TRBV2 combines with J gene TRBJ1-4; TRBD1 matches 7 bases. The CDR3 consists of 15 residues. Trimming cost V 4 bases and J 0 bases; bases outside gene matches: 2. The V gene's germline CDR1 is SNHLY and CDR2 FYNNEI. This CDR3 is CASSATGATNEKLFF. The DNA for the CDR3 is TGTGCCAGCAGTGCTACAGGGGCAACTAATGAAAAACTGTTTTTT.

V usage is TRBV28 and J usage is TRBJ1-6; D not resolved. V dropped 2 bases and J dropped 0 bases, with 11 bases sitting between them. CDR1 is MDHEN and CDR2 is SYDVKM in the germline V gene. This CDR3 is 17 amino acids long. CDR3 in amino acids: CASSLEGPSSYNSPLHF. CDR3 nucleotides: TGTGCCAGCAGTTTAGAAGGACCGAGCTCCTATAATTCACCCCTCCACTTT.

The CDR3 spells CSAPFGTPSLAGLRETQYF. CDR3 DNA sequence: TGCAGCGCACCTTTCGGGACCCCGAGCCTAGCGGGGCTTCGAGAGACCCAGTACTTC. The chain couples TRBV29-1 to TRBJ2-5; 9 bases are a match to TRBD2. Trimming cost V 7 bases and J 4 bases; bases outside gene matches: 25. The length of the CDR3 is 19 residues. Germline CDR1 reads SQVTM; CDR2 reads ANQGSEA.

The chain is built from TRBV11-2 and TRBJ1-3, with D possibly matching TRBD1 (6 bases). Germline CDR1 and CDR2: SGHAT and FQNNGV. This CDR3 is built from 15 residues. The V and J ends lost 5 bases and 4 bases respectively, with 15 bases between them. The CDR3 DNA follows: TGTGCCAGCAGCCCTAGCTGGGGGCAGGGAAACACCATATATTTT. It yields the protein CASSPSWGQGNTIYF. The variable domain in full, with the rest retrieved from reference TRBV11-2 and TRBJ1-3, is EAGVAQSPRYKIIEKRQSVAFWCNPISGHATLYWYQQILGQGPKLLIQFQNNGVVDDSQLPKDRFSAERLKGVDSTLKIQPAKLEDSAVYLCASSPSWGQGNTIYFGEGSWLTVV.

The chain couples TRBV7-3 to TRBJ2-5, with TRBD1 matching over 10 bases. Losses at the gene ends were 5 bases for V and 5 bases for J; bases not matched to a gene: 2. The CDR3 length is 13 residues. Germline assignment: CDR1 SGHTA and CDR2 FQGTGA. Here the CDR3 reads CASSRGQGETQYF. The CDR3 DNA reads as TGTGCCAGCAGCAGGGGACAGGGGGAGACCCAGTACTTC.

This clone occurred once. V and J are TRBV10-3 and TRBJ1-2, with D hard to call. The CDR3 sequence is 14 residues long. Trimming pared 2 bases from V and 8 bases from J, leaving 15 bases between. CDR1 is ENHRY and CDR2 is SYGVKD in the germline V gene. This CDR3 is CAISEPGIVYGYTF. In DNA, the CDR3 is TGTGCCATCAGTGAGCCAGGAATAGTCTACGGCTACACCTTC.

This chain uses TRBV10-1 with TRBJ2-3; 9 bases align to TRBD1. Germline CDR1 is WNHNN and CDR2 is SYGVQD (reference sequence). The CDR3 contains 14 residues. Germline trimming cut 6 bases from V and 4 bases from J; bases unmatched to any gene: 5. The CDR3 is CASSGGQGADTQYF. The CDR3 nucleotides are TGCGCCAGCAGCGGGGGACAGGGCGCAGATACGCAGTATTTT.

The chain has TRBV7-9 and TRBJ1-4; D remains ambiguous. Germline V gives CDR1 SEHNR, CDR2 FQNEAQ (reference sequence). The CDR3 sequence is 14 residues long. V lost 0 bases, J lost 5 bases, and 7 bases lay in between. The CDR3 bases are TGTGCCAGCAGCTTAGCAGGCATAAATGAAAAACTGTTTTTT. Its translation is CASSLAGINEKLFF.

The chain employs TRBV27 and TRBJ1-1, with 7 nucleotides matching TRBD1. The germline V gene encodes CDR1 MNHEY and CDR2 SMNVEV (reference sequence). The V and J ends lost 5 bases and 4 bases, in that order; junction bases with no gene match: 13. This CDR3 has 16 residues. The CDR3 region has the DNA TGTGCCAGCAGTCCGACAGGGCGCAGGGGAGGCACTGAAGCTTTCTTT. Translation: CASSPTGRRGGTEAFF.

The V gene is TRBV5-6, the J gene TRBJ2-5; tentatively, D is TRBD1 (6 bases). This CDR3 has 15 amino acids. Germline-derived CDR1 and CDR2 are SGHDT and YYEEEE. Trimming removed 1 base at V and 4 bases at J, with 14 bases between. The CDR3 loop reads CASSLRYRARETQYF. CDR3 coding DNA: TGTGCCAGCAGCTTGAGGTACAGGGCTAGAGAGACCCAGTACTTC.

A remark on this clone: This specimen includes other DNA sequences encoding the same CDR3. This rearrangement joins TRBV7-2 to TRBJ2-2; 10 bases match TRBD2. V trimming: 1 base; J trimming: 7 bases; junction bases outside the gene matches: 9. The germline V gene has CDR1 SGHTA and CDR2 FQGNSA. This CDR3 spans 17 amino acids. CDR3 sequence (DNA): TGTGCCAGCAGCTTAGAGGGTCAGCGGGGGGGCCGCGGGGAGCTGTTTTTT. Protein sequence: CASSLEGQRGGRGELFF.

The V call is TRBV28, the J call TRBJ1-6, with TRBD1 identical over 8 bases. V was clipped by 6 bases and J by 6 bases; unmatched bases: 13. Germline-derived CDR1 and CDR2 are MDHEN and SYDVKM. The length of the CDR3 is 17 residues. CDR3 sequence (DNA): TGTGCCAGCAGATTACCAGGGGGCGCTTCCCTTAATTCACCCCTCCACTTT. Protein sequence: CASRLPGGASLNSPLHF.

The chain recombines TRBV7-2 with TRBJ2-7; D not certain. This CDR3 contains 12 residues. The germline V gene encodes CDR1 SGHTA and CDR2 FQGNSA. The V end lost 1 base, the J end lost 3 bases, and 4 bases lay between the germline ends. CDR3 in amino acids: CASSLVRYEQYF. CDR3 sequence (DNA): TGTGCCAGCAGCTTAGTGCGCTACGAGCAGTACTTC. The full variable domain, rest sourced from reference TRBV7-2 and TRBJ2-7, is GAGVSQSPSNKVTEKGKDVELRCDPISGHTALYWYRQSLGQGLEFLIYFQGNSAPDKSGLPSDRFSAERTGGSVSTLTIQRTQQEDSAVYLCASSLVRYEQYFGPGTRLTVT.